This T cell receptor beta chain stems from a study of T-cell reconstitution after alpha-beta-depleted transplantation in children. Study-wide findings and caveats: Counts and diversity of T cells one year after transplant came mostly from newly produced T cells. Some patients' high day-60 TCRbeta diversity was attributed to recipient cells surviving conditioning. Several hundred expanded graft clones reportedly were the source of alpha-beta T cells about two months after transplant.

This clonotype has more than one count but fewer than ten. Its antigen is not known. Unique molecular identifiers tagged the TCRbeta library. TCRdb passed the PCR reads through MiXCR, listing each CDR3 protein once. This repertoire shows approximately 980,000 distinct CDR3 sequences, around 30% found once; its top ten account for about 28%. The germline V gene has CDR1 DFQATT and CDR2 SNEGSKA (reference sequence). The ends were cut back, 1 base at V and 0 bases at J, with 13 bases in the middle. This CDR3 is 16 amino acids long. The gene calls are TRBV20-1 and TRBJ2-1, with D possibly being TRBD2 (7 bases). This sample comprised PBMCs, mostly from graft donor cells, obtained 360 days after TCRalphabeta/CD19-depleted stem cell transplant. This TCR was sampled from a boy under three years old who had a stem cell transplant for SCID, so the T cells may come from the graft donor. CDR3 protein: CSARGGAGASYNEQFF. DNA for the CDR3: TGCAGTGCTAGAGGCGGGGCGGGGGCCTCCTACAATGAGCAGTTCTTC.